This passage covers 14 T cell receptor beta chains from one sample sequenced in a study of cytomegalovirus exposure and HLA in healthy donors. This PCR relied on a set of 60 Vbeta primers and 13 Jbeta primers. Only in-frame clones appear in the TCRdb table, and some are missing; sequencing was by immunoSEQ multiplex PCR. In the table there are 150,000 or so clones, 80% of which are singletons. The sequenced sample was PBMCs. These receptors all stem from a middle-aged woman in good health and CMV-seronegative.

J is TRBJ2-3 and V is TRBV27; TRBD2 matches at 10 bases. The CDR3 sequence is 16 residues long. The J segment lost 4 bases and the V segment lost 5 bases, leaving 9 bases of the junction unmatched. Germline V gene data show CDR1 as MNHEY and CDR2 as SMNVEV (reference sequence). The DNA for the CDR3 is TGTGCCAGCAGTCCCCCCCTAGCGGGAGTTGCAGATACGCAGTATTTT. It codes for CASSPPLAGVADTQYF.

The rearrangement links TRBV7-2 to TRBJ2-2; 7 bases match TRBD1. V shed 2 bases, J shed 2 bases, and the junction held 2 bases outside the gene matches. Germline-derived CDR1 and CDR2 are SGHTA and FQGNSA. The CDR3 length is 15 residues. CDR3 sequence (DNA): TGTGCCAGCAGCTTATGGGACAGCAACACCGGGGAGCTGTTTTTT. Translated: CASSLWDSNTGELFF.

This rearrangement joins TRBV2 to TRBJ2-7, with D tentatively TRBD2 (6 bases). Per germline, CDR1 SNHLY and CDR2 FYNNEI. The V gene lost 7 bases and the J gene lost 5 bases, with 12 bases spanning the gap. CDR3 length: 12 amino acids. CDR3 nucleotides: TGTGCCAGCAAGTTGTGGGGGGACGAGCAGTACTTC. As protein: CASKLWGDEQYF.

This chain connects TRBV11-1 to TRBJ1-1, with 9 positions matching TRBD1. This CDR3 contains 16 residues. In germline, CDR1 is SGHAT, CDR2 FQDESV (reference sequence). V trimming: 5 bases; J trimming: 4 bases; junction bases outside the gene matches: 11. In nucleotides, the CDR3 is TGTGCCAGCAGCGCGAACCAGGGACAGGGCGGCACTGAAGCTTTCTTT. It yields the protein CASSANQGQGGTEAFF.

The V call is TRBV29-1, the J call TRBJ2-3; no clear D gene. The CDR3 contains 12 residues. Germline V CDR1 and CDR2: SQVTM, ANQGSEA. Trimming left V 4 bases short and J 1 base short, with 6 bases between. For the CDR3, the DNA is TGCAGCGTTGTACAGCGCACAGATACGCAGTATTTT. Its protein is CSVVQRTDTQYF.

This clone was counted between two and nine times. The chain employs TRBV18 and TRBJ1-3; TRBD1 matches at 7 bases. Germline CDR1 is KGHSH and CDR2 is LQKENI. V shed 3 bases, J shed 0 bases, and the junction held 2 bases outside the gene matches. The CDR3 consists of 15 residues. The CDR3 nucleotides are TGTGCCAGCTCACCGGGACAGACCTCTGGAAACACCATATATTTT. Its protein is CASSPGQTSGNTIYF.

V gene TRBV14 combines with J gene TRBJ1-2, with 9 nucleotides matching TRBD1. Trimming at V came to 0 bases and at J to 4 bases, leaving 9 bases not matched to a gene. This CDR3 has 17 amino acids. Germline V CDR1 and CDR2: SGHDN, FVKESK. CDR3: CASSQELTGGFGYGYTF. For the CDR3, the DNA is TGTGCCAGCAGCCAAGAACTGACAGGGGGTTTCGGCTATGGCTACACCTTC.

V usage is TRBV4-3 and J usage is TRBJ2-1; 11 positions match TRBD1. V shed 1 base and J 9 bases; nucleotides not matched to a gene: 11. CDR3 size: 17 residues. Germline V lookup: CDR1 LGHNA, CDR2 YSLEER. In DNA form, the CDR3 reads TGCGCCAGCAGCCAAGGGATCGGGACAGGGGGGACGGGTGAGCAGTTCTTC. This encodes CASSQGIGTGGTGEQFF.

The genes are TRBV2 and TRBJ1-5; no firm D call. This CDR3 comprises 12 residues. Trimming removed 3 bases at V and 5 bases at J, with 5 bases between. CDR1 is SNHLY and CDR2 is FYNNEI in the germline V gene. As DNA, the CDR3 is TGTGCCAGCAGTGATCAGGATCAGCCCCAGCATTTT. Translated, it gives CASSDQDQPQHF.

To note about this clone: The junction departs from germline at one end; a sequencing error may be responsible. The chain employs TRBV29-1 and TRBJ2-4, with D possibly being TRBD2 (5 bases). The V gene's germline CDR1 is SQVTM and CDR2 ANQGSEA. The CDR3 extends over 13 amino acids. The CDR3: CSVEDRGKNSQYF. As DNA, the CDR3 is TGCAGCGTTGAAGATCGAGGGAAAAACAGTCAGTACTTC.

The V call is TRBV29-1, the J call TRBJ2-2; no clear D gene. CDR3 size: 11 residues. Per germline, CDR1 SQVTM and CDR2 ANQGSEA. V lost 4 bases and J 5 bases, leaving 5 bases between the germline ends. In DNA, the CDR3 is TGCAGCGTTGGTCTAACCGGGGAGCTGTTTTTT. Amino acids: CSVGLTGELFF.

The gene calls are TRBV6-6 and TRBJ1-2; 8 positions agree with TRBD1. Per germline, CDR1 MNHNY and CDR2 SVGAGI (reference sequence). This CDR3 region has 16 residues. The V gene end was trimmed by 2 bases and the J gene end by 8 bases; junction bases not matched to a gene: 13. CDR3 sequence reads: CASSYPQTTGAEGYTF. The CDR3 DNA follows: TGTGCCAGCAGTTACCCCCAAACGACAGGGGCGGAAGGCTACACCTTC.

The table lists this clone with a few counts. This rearrangement joins TRBV18 to TRBJ1-2; 10 bases agree with TRBD1. V lost 4 bases to trimming and J lost 6 bases; unmatched junction nucleotides: 5. CDR3 size: 14 residues. The germline gives CDR1 KGHSH, CDR2 LQKENI. The CDR3 bases are TGTGCCAGCTCACGAGGGACAGGGGATGATGGCTACACCTTC. Its translation is CASSRGTGDDGYTF.

This rearrangement joins TRBV15 to TRBJ1-1, with a tentative D call TRBD1 (5 bases). Between the trimmed V and J ends, which lost 5 bases and 2 bases, there was a span of 24 bases. Germline V gene data show CDR1 as LNHNV and CDR2 as YYDKDF (reference sequence). The CDR3 covers 18 residues. CDR3 DNA: TGTGCCACCAGCGGTCGGGACCTCGAAACGGGGACTAACACTGAAGCTTTCTTT. Translation: CATSGRDLETGTNTEAFF.